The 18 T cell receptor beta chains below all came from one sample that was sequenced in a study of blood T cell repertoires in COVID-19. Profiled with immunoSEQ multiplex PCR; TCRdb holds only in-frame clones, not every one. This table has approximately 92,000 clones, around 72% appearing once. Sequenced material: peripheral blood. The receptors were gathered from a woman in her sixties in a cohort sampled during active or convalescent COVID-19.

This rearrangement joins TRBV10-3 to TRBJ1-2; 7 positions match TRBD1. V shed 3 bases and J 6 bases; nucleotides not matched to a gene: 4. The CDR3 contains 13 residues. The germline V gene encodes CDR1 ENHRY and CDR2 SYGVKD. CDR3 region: CAISETGANGYTF. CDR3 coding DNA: TGTGCCATCAGTGAAACAGGGGCGAATGGCTACACCTTC.

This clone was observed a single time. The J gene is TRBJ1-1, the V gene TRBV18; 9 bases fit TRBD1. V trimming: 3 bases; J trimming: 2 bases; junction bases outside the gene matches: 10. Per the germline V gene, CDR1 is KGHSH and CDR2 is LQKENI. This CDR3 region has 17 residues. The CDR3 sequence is CASSPTGTGLFNTEAFF. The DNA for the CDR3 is TGTGCCAGCTCACCGACCGGGACAGGGTTGTTCAACACTGAAGCTTTCTTT.

The CDR3 coding sequence is TGTGCCAGCAGCTTAGTTCTGCGGGGGGGCCAAGAGACCCAGTACTTC. Its translation: CASSLVLRGGQETQYF. The gene calls are TRBV7-6 and TRBJ2-5, with TRBD2 identical over 9 bases. CDR1 SGHVS and CDR2 FNYEAQ come from the germline V gene. V lost 1 base and J lost 1; bases outside the gene matches: 4. CDR3 length equals 16 residues.

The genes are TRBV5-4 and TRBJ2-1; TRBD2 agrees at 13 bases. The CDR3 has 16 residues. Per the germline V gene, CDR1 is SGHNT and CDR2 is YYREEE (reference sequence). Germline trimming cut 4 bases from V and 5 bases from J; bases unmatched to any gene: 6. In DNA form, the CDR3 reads TGTGCCAGCAGCCCCACTAGCGGGGGGGCCCACAATGAGCAGTTCTTC. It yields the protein CASSPTSGGAHNEQFF. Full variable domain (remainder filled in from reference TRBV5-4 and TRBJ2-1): ETGVTQSPTHLIKTRGQQVTLRCSSQSGHNTVSWYQQALGQGPQFIFQYYREEENGRGNFPPRFSGLQFPNYSSELNVNALELDDSALYLCASSPTSGGAHNEQFFGPGTRLTVL.

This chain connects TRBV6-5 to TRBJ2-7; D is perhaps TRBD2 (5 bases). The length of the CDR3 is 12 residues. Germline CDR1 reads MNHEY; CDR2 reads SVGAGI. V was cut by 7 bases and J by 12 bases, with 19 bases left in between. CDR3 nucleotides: TGTGCCAGCAAGAGGGAGTCAGGACCGAGGTACTTC. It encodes CASKRESGPRYF.

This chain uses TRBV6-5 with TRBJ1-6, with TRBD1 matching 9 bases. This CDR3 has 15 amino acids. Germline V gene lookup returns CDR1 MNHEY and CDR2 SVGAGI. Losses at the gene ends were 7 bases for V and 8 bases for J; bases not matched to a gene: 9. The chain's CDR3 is CASTRSRDRDSPLHF. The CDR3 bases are TGTGCCAGCACCAGATCCCGGGACAGGGATTCACCCCTCCACTTT.

The CDR3 DNA follows: TGTGCCAGCAGCAGCAACAGGGGCTACACCTTC. It yields the protein CASSSNRGYTF. The chain couples TRBV9 to TRBJ1-2; D might be TRBD1 (5 bases). CDR1 is SGDLS, CDR2 YYNGEE, per germline. Between the trimmed V and J ends, which lost 4 bases and 8 bases, there was a span of 9 bases. This CDR3 has 11 residues. The complete variable domain, with remaining parts taken from reference TRBV9 and TRBJ1-2, reads DSGVTQTPKHLITATGQRVTLRCSPRSGDLSVYWYQQSLDQGLQFLIQYYNGEERAKGNILERFSAQQFPDLHSELNLSSLELGDSALYFCASSSNRGYTFGSGTRLTVV.

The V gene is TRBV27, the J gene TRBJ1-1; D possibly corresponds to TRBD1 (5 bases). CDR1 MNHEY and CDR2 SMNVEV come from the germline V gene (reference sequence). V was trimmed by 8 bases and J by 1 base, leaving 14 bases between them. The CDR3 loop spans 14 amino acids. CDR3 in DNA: TGTGCCAGCTTGGGGGGGGGAAAGAACACTGAAGCTTTCTTT. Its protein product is CASLGGGKNTEAFF.

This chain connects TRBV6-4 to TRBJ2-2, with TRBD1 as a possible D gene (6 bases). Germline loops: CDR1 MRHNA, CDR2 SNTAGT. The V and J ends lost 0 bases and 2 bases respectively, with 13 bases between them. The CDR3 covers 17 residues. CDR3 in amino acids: CASSDSYGTTNTGELFF. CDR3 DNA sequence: TGTGCCAGCAGTGACTCTTATGGGACAACTAACACCGGGGAGCTGTTTTTT.

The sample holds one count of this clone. The DNA of the CDR3 is TGTGCCATCAGTGAACGGGATACCAGAGGCAATGAGCAGTTCTTC. It specifies CAISERDTRGNEQFF. V gene TRBV10-3 combines with J gene TRBJ2-1, with a tentative D call TRBD2 (5 bases). The CDR3 consists of 15 residues. Germline V gene sequence: CDR1 ENHRY, CDR2 SYGVKD. The ends were cut back, 3 bases at V and 6 bases at J, with 15 bases in the middle.

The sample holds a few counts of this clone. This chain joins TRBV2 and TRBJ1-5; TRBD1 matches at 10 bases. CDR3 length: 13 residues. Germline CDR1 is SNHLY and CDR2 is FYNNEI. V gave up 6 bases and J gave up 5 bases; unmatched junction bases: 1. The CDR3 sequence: CASRGQGYQPQHF. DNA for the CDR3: TGTGCCAGCAGGGGACAGGGGTATCAGCCCCAGCATTTT.

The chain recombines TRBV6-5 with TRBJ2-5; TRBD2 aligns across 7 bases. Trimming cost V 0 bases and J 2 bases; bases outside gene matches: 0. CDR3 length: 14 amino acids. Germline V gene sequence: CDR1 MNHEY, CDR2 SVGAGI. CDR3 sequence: CASSYSGLQETQYF. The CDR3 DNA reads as TGTGCCAGCAGTTACTCGGGACTACAAGAGACCCAGTACTTC.

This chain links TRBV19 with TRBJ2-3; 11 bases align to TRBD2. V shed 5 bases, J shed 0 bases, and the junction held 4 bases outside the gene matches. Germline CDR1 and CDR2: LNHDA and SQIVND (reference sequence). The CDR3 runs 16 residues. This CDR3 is CASSLLAGGSTDTQYF. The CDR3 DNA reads TGTGCCAGTAGTCTCCTAGCGGGGGGTAGCACAGATACGCAGTATTTT.

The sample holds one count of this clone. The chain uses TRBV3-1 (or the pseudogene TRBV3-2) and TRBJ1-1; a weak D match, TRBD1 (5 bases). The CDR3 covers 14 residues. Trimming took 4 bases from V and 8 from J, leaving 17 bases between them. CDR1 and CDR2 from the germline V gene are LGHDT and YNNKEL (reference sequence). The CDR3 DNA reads TGTGCCAGCAGCCCTTCAACAGAAACAGGCGAAGCTTTCTTT. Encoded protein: CASSPSTETGEAFF.

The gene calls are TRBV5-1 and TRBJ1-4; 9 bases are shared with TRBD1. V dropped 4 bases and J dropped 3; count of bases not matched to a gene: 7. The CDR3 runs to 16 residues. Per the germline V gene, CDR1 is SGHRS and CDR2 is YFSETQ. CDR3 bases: TGCGCCAGCAGCACCGGGACAGGGAAAGCTAATGAAAAACTGTTTTTT. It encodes CASSTGTGKANEKLFF. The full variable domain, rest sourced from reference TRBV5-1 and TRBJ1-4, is KAGVTQTPRYLIKTRGQQVTLSCSPISGHRSVSWYQQTPGQGLQFLFEYFSETQRNKGNFPGRFSGRQFSNSRSEMNVSTLELGDSALYLCASSTGTGKANEKLFFGSGTQLSVL.

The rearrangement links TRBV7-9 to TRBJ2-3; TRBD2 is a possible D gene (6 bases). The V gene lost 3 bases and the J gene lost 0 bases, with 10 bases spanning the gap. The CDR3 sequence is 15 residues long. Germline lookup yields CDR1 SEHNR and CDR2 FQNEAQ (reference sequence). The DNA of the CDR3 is TGTGCCAGCAGCTTTTCGGGGGTTAGCACAGATACGCAGTATTTT. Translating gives CASSFSGVSTDTQYF.

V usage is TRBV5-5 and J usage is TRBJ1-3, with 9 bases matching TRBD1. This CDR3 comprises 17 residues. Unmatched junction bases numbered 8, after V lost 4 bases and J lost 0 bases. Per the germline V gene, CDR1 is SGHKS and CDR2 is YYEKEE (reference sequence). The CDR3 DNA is TGTGCCAGCAGCCAGCGGACAGGGGCGAGCTCTGGAAACACCATATATTTT. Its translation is CASSQRTGASSGNTIYF. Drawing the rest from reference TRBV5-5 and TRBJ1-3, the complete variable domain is DAGVTQSPTHLIKTRGQQVTLRCSPISGHKSVSWYQQVLGQGPQFIFQYYEKEERGRGNFPDRFSARQFPNYSSELNVNALLLGDSALYLCASSQRTGASSGNTIYFGEGSWLTVV.

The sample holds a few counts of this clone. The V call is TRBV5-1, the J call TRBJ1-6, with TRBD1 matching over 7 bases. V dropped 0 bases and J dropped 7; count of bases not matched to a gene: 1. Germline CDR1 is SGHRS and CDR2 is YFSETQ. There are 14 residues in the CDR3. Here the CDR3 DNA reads TGCGCCAGCAGCTTGGACAGGGGAAATTCACCCCTCCACTTT. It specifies CASSLDRGNSPLHF.